These T cell receptor beta chains were read from a single sample in a study of blood T cell repertoires in COVID-19. TCRdb's copy holds only in-frame clones and misses some; the assay was immunoSEQ multiplex PCR. The sample yields about 210,000 clones, around 88% seen once. The specimen was peripheral blood. Source of these receptors: a woman in her forties or fifties with acute or convalescent COVID-19. CDR3s include the opening cysteine and the closing phenylalanine or tryptophan. A D gene is named only where the DNA matches it firmly. Rows may omit the clone size; those that give it use once, few, many or a size class.

size: -
V: TRBV2
J: TRBJ1-5
D: -
DNA: TGTGCCAGCAGTGAGGGCGGCAGGGGTTTGCAGCCCCAGCATTTT
CDR3: CASSEGGRGLQPQHF

size: once
V: TRBV2
J: TRBJ1-5
D: TRBD1
DNA: TGTGCCAGCACAGGGGGGAATAGCAATCAGCCCCAGCATTTT
CDR3: CASTGGNSNQPQHF

size: once
V: TRBV6-1
J: TRBJ1-5
D: -
DNA: TGTGCCAGCAGTGAAAGACAGGTTCAGCCCCAGCATTTT
CDR3: CASSERQVQPQHF

size: few
V: TRBV28
J: TRBJ2-7
D: TRBD2
DNA: TGTGCCAGCAGCTCCCAAGGCGGGACTAGCGGCTACGAGCAGTACTTC
CDR3: CASSSQGGTSGYEQYF

size: -
V: TRBV5-1
J: TRBJ2-1
D: TRBD2
DNA: TGCGCCCGCAAACCTAGCGGGAGTAAGAACAATGAGCAGTTCTTC
CDR3: CARKPSGSKNNEQFF

size: -
V: TRBV18
J: TRBJ2-7
D: TRBD1
DNA: TGTGCCAGCTCACCGACCGGACAGGGTGGGGAGCAGTACTTC
CDR3: CASSPTGQGGEQYF

size: -
V: TRBV6-4
J: TRBJ2-7
D: TRBD2
DNA: TGTGCCAGCAGCCCGTTGGCTAGCGGGAGACCAGACGAGCAGTACTTC
CDR3: CASSPLASGRPDEQYF

size: -
V: TRBV9
J: TRBJ2-1
D: TRBD1
DNA: TGTGCCAGCAGCGTAGGGCTGGGACAGCTATATGAGCAGTTCTTC
CDR3: CASSVGLGQLYEQFF

size: -
V: TRBV24-1
J: TRBJ2-2
D: -
DNA: TGTGCCACCAGTGAAACTACTGAGGCCGGGGAGCTGTTTTTT
CDR3: CATSETTEAGELFF

size: -
V: TRBV3-1/TRBV3-2
J: TRBJ2-1
D: TRBD1
DNA: TGTGCCAGCAACTTTAACCACCAGGGGGCGAATGAGCAGTTCTTC
CDR3: CASNFNHQGANEQFF

size: once
V: TRBV4-2
J: TRBJ2-2
D: TRBD1
DNA: TGTGCCAGCAGCCTTATGACCGGGACAGGGGGCGGAGAGCGGGTGAACACCGGGGAGCTGTTTTTT
CDR3: CASSLMTGTGGGERVNTGELFF

size: few
V: TRBV19
J: TRBJ1-1
D: TRBD1
DNA: TGTGCCAGTAGGGTGGACAGGGGCGGCACTGAAGCTTTCTTT
CDR3: CASRVDRGGTEAFF

size: once
V: TRBV4-1
J: TRBJ2-2
D: TRBD2
DNA: TGCGCCAGCAGCCAAGCCATCGGGAGGGAGTCCGGGGAGCTGTTTTTT
CDR3: CASSQAIGRESGELFF

size: -
V: TRBV3-1/TRBV3-2
J: TRBJ2-2
D: TRBD1
DNA: TGTGCCAGCAGCCAAGATAACAGGGGGAATGTTCGGACCGGGGAGCTGTTTTTT
CDR3: CASSQDNRGNVRTGELFF

size: -
V: TRBV4-2
J: TRBJ2-4
D: -
DNA: TGTGCCAGCAGCCAAGAGCTTAGCTTGGTAGTCAAAAACATTCAGTACTTC
CDR3: CASSQELSLVVKNIQYF

size: -
V: TRBV28
J: TRBJ1-6
D: -
DNA: TGTGCGTCCATCGCAATGGGGCTCAGGGATTCACCCCTCCACTTT
CDR3: CASIAMGLRDSPLHF

size: once
V: TRBV19
J: TRBJ2-1
D: -
DNA: TGTGCCAGTAGTATAGATCAGTCAGGCGGGTCTAGCTCCTACAATGAGCAGTTCTTC
CDR3: CASSIDQSGGSSSYNEQFF

size: -
V: TRBV6-5
J: TRBJ2-3
D: -
DNA: TGTGCCAGCTCCCCGAAGGGGGTCCTCACAGATACGCAGTATTTT
CDR3: CASSPKGVLTDTQYF

size: few
V: TRBV5-1
J: TRBJ2-3
D: TRBD1
DNA: TGCGCCAGCAGCTTAGGCAGGGGGAATACAGATACGCAGTATTTT
CDR3: CASSLGRGNTDTQYF

size: -
V: TRBV18
J: TRBJ2-3
D: TRBD2
DNA: TGTGCCAGCTCACCGAGGCGGGAGGGCACAGATACGCAGTATTTT
CDR3: CASSPRREGTDTQYF

size: once
V: TRBV27
J: TRBJ2-5
D: -
DNA: TGTGCCAGCAGTTTATCGTTCCTTCAAGAGACCCAGTACTTC
CDR3: CASSLSFLQETQYF

size: -
V: TRBV10-3
J: TRBJ2-7
D: TRBD2
DNA: TGTGCCATCGGACTAGCGGGAGTGAGGGAGCAGTACTTC
CDR3: CAIGLAGVREQYF

size: -
V: TRBV27
J: TRBJ1-5
D: -
DNA: TGTGCCAGCAGTTTCACGTCAGGGTCGGGCAATCAGCCCCAGCATTTT
CDR3: CASSFTSGSGNQPQHF

size: -
V: TRBV4-1
J: TRBJ2-3
D: -
DNA: TGCGCCAGCAGCTCCCGGGCAGGGGATGAAGATACGCAGTATTTT
CDR3: CASSSRAGDEDTQYF

size: few
V: TRBV20-1
J: TRBJ1-5
D: -
DNA: TGCAGTGCTAATGAGGGCGACGATCAGCCCCAGCATTTT
CDR3: CSANEGDDQPQHF

size: -
V: TRBV14
J: TRBJ2-7
D: TRBD2
DNA: TGTGCCAGCAGCCAATGGTCTAGCGGGAGCTACGAGCAGTACTTC
CDR3: CASSQWSSGSYEQYF

size: -
V: TRBV6-6
J: TRBJ2-7
D: TRBD2
DNA: TGTGCCAGCAGATCGACTAGCGGGAGGGCCCACGAGCAGTACTTC
CDR3: CASRSTSGRAHEQYF

size: -
V: TRBV2
J: TRBJ1-2
D: -
DNA: TGTGCCAGCTCCTACGCCAGTAAAGGGGACTATGGCTACACCTTC
CDR3: CASSYASKGDYGYTF

size: -
V: TRBV11-2
J: TRBJ2-7
D: TRBD2
DNA: TGTGCCAGCAGCTCTGCACTAGCGGGAGGTGAGCAGTACTTC
CDR3: CASSSALAGGEQYF

size: few
V: TRBV2
J: TRBJ1-4
D: TRBD1
DNA: TGTGCCAGCCGCCCGGACAGGGAAAGTGAAAAACTGTTTTTT
CDR3: CASRPDRESEKLFF

size: few
V: TRBV18
J: TRBJ2-5
D: -
DNA: TGTGCCAGCTCACTTTGGACAGAGGAACAGGAGACCCAGTACTTC
CDR3: CASSLWTEEQETQYF

size: -
V: TRBV19
J: TRBJ2-3
D: -
DNA: TGTGCCAGTAAGCCGCTCTCTAGCGCAACACTCACAGATACGCAGTATTTT
CDR3: CASKPLSSATLTDTQYF

size: -
V: TRBV6-2/TRBV6-3
J: TRBJ1-5
D: -
DNA: TGTGCCAGCAGCCTTGGACAGTGGGATCAGCCCCAGCATTTT
CDR3: CASSLGQWDQPQHF

size: -
V: TRBV2
J: TRBJ2-2
D: -
DNA: TGTGCCAGCAGTTCAGAGAGGCGGTCTCGGAACACCGGGGAGCTGTTTTTT
CDR3: CASSSERRSRNTGELFF

size: -
V: TRBV3-1/TRBV3-2
J: TRBJ2-2
D: TRBD2
DNA: TGTGCCAGCAGCCAAGGGACTAGCGGGAGAAACACCGGGGAGCTGTTTTTT
CDR3: CASSQGTSGRNTGELFF

size: -
V: TRBV6-5
J: TRBJ1-5
D: -
DNA: TGTGCCAGCAGCCGCGCAATTGGTCAGCCCCAGCATTTT
CDR3: CASSRAIGQPQHF

size: -
V: TRBV11-2
J: TRBJ1-1
D: -
DNA: TGTGCCAGCAGAGGGGAGGGGAACACTGAAGCTTTCTTT
CDR3: CASRGEGNTEAFF

size: -
V: TRBV6-2/TRBV6-3
J: TRBJ2-5
D: -
DNA: TGTGCCAGCGGCCCGTACGGGGTGAGCGGTCTCCAAGAGACCCAGTACTTC
CDR3: CASGPYGVSGLQETQYF

size: once
V: TRBV20-1
J: TRBJ2-7
D: -
DNA: TGCAGTGCTCTATATTCCCCGGAGCAGTACTTC
CDR3: CSALYSPEQYF

size: once
V: TRBV15
J: TRBJ2-1
D: TRBD2
DNA: TGTGCCACCAGCAGGGGTGGGACTAGCGGGCGTGAGCAGTTCTTC
CDR3: CATSRGGTSGREQFF

size: -
V: TRBV7-2
J: TRBJ1-4
D: -
DNA: TGTGCCAGCAGCGTCGGGTTTAATGAAAAACTGTTTTTT
CDR3: CASSVGFNEKLFF

size: -
V: TRBV7-9
J: TRBJ2-7
D: TRBD1
DNA: TGTGCCAGCAGCCCCGGGACAGGTCGATCCTACGAGCAGTACTTC
CDR3: CASSPGTGRSYEQYF

size: once
V: TRBV7-2
J: TRBJ1-1
D: -
DNA: TGTGCCAGCAGCCCAAGTTCGGCAGGGGTATACACTGAAGCTTTCTTT
CDR3: CASSPSSAGVYTEAFF

size: -
V: TRBV7-8
J: TRBJ1-5
D: TRBD1
DNA: TGTGCCAGCAGCTCAGGGACAGTTTATAGCAATCAGCCCCAGCATTTT
CDR3: CASSSGTVYSNQPQHF

size: -
V: TRBV25-1
J: TRBJ1-5
D: TRBD1
DNA: TGTGCCAGCAGTGACCGGGACAGGGGCTTTGAGGGCAATCAGCCCCAGCATTTT
CDR3: CASSDRDRGFEGNQPQHF

size: once
V: TRBV24-1
J: TRBJ2-1
D: TRBD2
DNA: TGTGCCACCAGTGACCCGGGACTAGCGGACTACAATGAGCAGTTCTTC
CDR3: CATSDPGLADYNEQFF

size: few
V: TRBV5-1
J: TRBJ2-7
D: -
DNA: TGCGCCAGCAGCTTGGTGGCAGGGTTTGACCCTGGGACTTCCTACGAGCAGTACTTC
CDR3: CASSLVAGFDPGTSYEQYF

size: -
V: TRBV24-1
J: TRBJ2-5
D: -
DNA: TGTGCCACCAGTGATTTGGACAGCCAAACGGAGACCCAGTACTTC
CDR3: CATSDLDSQTETQYF

size: -
V: TRBV9
J: TRBJ2-7
D: -
DNA: TGTGCCAGCAGCGTCGACGGACACCCCTACGAGCAGTACTTC
CDR3: CASSVDGHPYEQYF

size: few
V: TRBV10-1
J: TRBJ1-5
D: -
DNA: TGCGCCAGCAGTCCCGGGGATATGCCCCAGCATTTT
CDR3: CASSPGDMPQHF

size: -
V: TRBV5-1
J: TRBJ2-2
D: TRBD1
DNA: TGCGCCAGCAGCCCCGGACAGGGGGCAGGGGAGCTGTTTTTT
CDR3: CASSPGQGAGELFF

size: few
V: TRBV7-8
J: TRBJ1-6
D: -
DNA: TGTGCCAGCAGCTTAGATCTTTCACCCCTCCACTTT
CDR3: CASSLDLSPLHF

size: -
V: TRBV2
J: TRBJ2-1
D: -
DNA: TGTGCCAGCCTTTTAGAGGGACTTAACAATGAGCAGTTCTTC
CDR3: CASLLEGLNNEQFF

size: -
V: TRBV28
J: TRBJ2-2
D: TRBD2
DNA: TGTGCCAGCAGTTTAACTAGCGGGAGTATCGGGGAGCTGTTTTTT
CDR3: CASSLTSGSIGELFF

size: -
V: TRBV15
J: TRBJ2-3
D: -
DNA: TGTGCCACCAGCCGCCCACTCGGAACGAGGGGGGATACGCAGTATTTT
CDR3: CATSRPLGTRGDTQYF

size: -
V: TRBV6-1
J: TRBJ1-5
D: -
DNA: TGTGCCAGCAGTTCCAATAGCAATCAGCCCCAGCATTTT
CDR3: CASSSNSNQPQHF

size: -
V: TRBV11-3
J: TRBJ2-1
D: TRBD2
DNA: TGTGCCAGCAGCCAACTAGCGGAAGACAATGAGCAGTTCTTC
CDR3: CASSQLAEDNEQFF

size: -
V: TRBV2
J: TRBJ2-2
D: TRBD1
DNA: TGTGCCAGCAGTCAGCACTGGGACAGCACGAACACCGGGGAGCTGTTTTTT
CDR3: CASSQHWDSTNTGELFF